One sample yielded the 30 T cell receptor beta chains listed below, sequenced in a study of graft-versus-host responses after intestinal transplantation (dated by TCRdb to the early 2020s). Libraries were built with the immunoSEQ multiplex PCR assay. What TCRdb holds here is the immuneACCESS table cut down to in-frame rearrangements. Part of the clones is not present; checked against another copy, under half of the missing clones reflect an unresolved V gene, and the others are unexplained. Recorded for this sample are about 98,000 clones; 86% of them occurred a single time. In total, the top ten clones hold roughly 1.4% of the sample. The sequences come from PBMCs, collected 255 days after intestinal transplant. The receptor set was obtained from a human patient who received an intestinal transplant, so some T cells may come from the graft donor.

V gene TRBV6-5 combines with J gene TRBJ2-7; the D gene is possibly TRBD2 (7 bases). The CDR3 extends over 15 amino acids. Germline loops: CDR1 MNHEY, CDR2 SVGAGI. V lost 6 bases and J 1 base, leaving 16 bases between the germline ends. CDR3 protein: CASSSWGGASYEQYF. Here the CDR3 DNA reads TGTGCCAGCAGCTCCTGGGGGGGCGCATCCTACGAGCAGTACTTC.

DNA for the CDR3: TGTGCCAGCAGCGGAAGGGACAGGGGCTACGAGCAGTACTTC. This codes for CASSGRDRGYEQYF. V is TRBV5-6 and J is TRBJ2-7; the match to TRBD1 covers 10 bases. The CDR3 has 14 amino acids. Per the germline V gene, CDR1 is SGHDT and CDR2 is YYEEEE. V gave up 4 bases and J gave up 3 bases; unmatched junction bases: 4.

This clone was seen more than once but under ten times. This chain uses TRBV6-1 with TRBJ1-2; TRBD1 matches at 9 bases. The germline V gene encodes CDR1 MNHNS and CDR2 SASEGT. J lost 8 bases, V lost 2 bases, and 9 bases had no gene match. The CDR3 sequence is 15 residues long. Here the CDR3 reads CASSELLQGARGYTF. The DNA of the CDR3 is TGTGCCAGCAGTGAATTGCTACAGGGGGCACGAGGCTACACCTTC.

This clone was recorded only once. The rearrangement links TRBV6-6 to TRBJ2-1; D uncertain. Germline V gives CDR1 MNHNY, CDR2 SVGAGI (reference sequence). The V end was cut by 6 bases, the J end by 5 bases, with 11 bases between. The CDR3 runs 13 residues. CDR3 residues: CASSPARNNEQFF. The CDR3 region has the DNA TGTGCCAGCAGCCCCGCACGGAACAATGAGCAGTTCTTC.

V gene TRBV6-1 combines with J gene TRBJ1-2; maybe TRBD1 (5 bases). The V gene lost 1 base and the J gene lost 6 bases, with 9 bases spanning the gap. This CDR3 is 13 amino acids long. Germline lookup yields CDR1 MNHNS and CDR2 SASEGT. CDR3 bases: TGTGCCAGCAGTGAAGTCAGGGCGGATGGCTACACCTTC. Its translation: CASSEVRADGYTF.

The chain couples TRBV27 to TRBJ2-5, with 7 positions matching TRBD2. This CDR3 is 16 amino acids long. Looked up from germline, CDR1 is MNHEY and CDR2 is SMNVEV (reference sequence). V lost 2 bases to trimming and J lost 3 bases; unmatched junction nucleotides: 9. Here the CDR3 reads CASSLAAGPWKETQYF. In nucleotides, the CDR3 is TGTGCCAGCAGTTTAGCAGCGGGACCGTGGAAAGAGACCCAGTACTTC.

On this clone itself: Within the sample, other DNA sequences also encode this same CDR3. The rearrangement joins TRBV5-4 to TRBJ2-5; the match to TRBD2 covers 13 bases. This CDR3 spans 16 amino acids. Germline lookup yields CDR1 SGHNT and CDR2 YYREEE (reference sequence). V dropped 0 bases and J dropped 2; count of bases not matched to a gene: 1. CDR3 DNA sequence: TGTGCCAGCAGCTTGGGACTAGCGGGGGGACAAGAGACCCAGTACTTC. This translates into CASSLGLAGGQETQYF.

This chain links TRBV7-2 with TRBJ2-2, with unresolved D. The V gene's germline CDR1 is SGHTA and CDR2 FQGNSA. The length of the CDR3 is 11 residues. The germline V and J ends were trimmed by 7 bases and 4 bases, with 4 bases remaining between them. CDR3 DNA sequence: TGTGCCAGCACCCTCACCGGGGAGCTGTTTTTT. Encoded protein: CASTLTGELFF.

The chain combines TRBV6-5 with TRBJ2-1; TRBD2 agrees at 8 bases. The J segment lost 4 bases and the V segment lost 5 bases, leaving 4 bases of the junction unmatched. The CDR3 loop spans 14 amino acids. Germline assignment: CDR1 MNHEY and CDR2 SVGAGI. The CDR3: CASSELAEYNEQFF. CDR3 bases: TGTGCCAGCAGTGAACTAGCGGAGTACAATGAGCAGTTCTTC.

This sequence joins TRBV7-8 and TRBJ1-5; a possible D gene is TRBD1 (5 bases). Trimming cost V 6 bases and J 6 bases, with 15 bases left between them. The germline gives CDR1 SGHVS, CDR2 FQNEAQ. The CDR3 extends over 14 amino acids. Here the CDR3 DNA reads TGTGCCAGCAGTTCTGGCAAGGGGTCTCAGCCCCAGCATTTT. This encodes CASSSGKGSQPQHF.

The chain has TRBV6-5 and TRBJ2-1; D unresolved. This CDR3 has 14 residues. Trimming cost V 2 bases and J 6 bases, with 11 bases left between them. Germline V CDR1 and CDR2: MNHEY, SVGAGI. This CDR3 is CASSYDTAPNEQFF. CDR3 nucleotides: TGTGCCAGCAGTTACGACACAGCTCCCAATGAGCAGTTCTTC.

This clone was picked up a small number of times. The V and J genes are TRBV6-5 and TRBJ2-2; unclear D gene. CDR1 and CDR2 from the germline V gene are MNHEY and SVGAGI. Trimming removed 2 bases at V and 6 bases at J, with 1 base between. The CDR3 runs 11 residues. CDR3 region: CASSYAGELFF. The CDR3 nucleotides read TGTGCCAGCAGTTACGCCGGGGAGCTGTTTTTT.

This clone showed up just once. The chain carries TRBV19 and TRBJ2-2, with a possible D match to TRBD1 (5 bases). V lost 0 bases and J lost 2, with 10 bases in between. Germline CDR1 reads LNHDA; CDR2 reads SQIVND (reference sequence). The CDR3 totals 16 residues. The CDR3 DNA reads as TGTGCCAGTAGTATAGACAGGGATGCTAACACCGGGGAGCTGTTTTTT. This sequence encodes CASSIDRDANTGELFF.

This chain connects TRBV6-1 to TRBJ1-1, with no clear D. CDR1 MNHNS and CDR2 SASEGT come from the germline V gene. Trimming removed 3 bases at V and 0 bases at J, with 8 bases between. This CDR3 region has 14 residues. The CDR3 nucleotides read TGTGCCAGCAGTGAGAGGCACTTGAACACTGAAGCTTTCTTT. Encoded protein: CASSERHLNTEAFF.

This clone was picked up one time. The chain joins TRBV27 to TRBJ1-2; D is unresolved. V lost 8 bases and J 4 bases, leaving 11 bases between the germline ends. Germline CDR1 reads MNHEY; CDR2 reads SMNVEV (reference sequence). This CDR3 has 12 amino acids. CDR3 sequence reads: CASGSSSYGYTF. The CDR3 DNA is TGTGCCAGCGGATCCAGTTCCTATGGCTACACCTTC.

As for this clone: A junction boundary mismatches the germline segment, possibly from a read error. Other nucleotide sequences from this sample produce the same CDR3. The chain has TRBV5-6 and TRBJ2-1, with D perhaps TRBD2 (6 bases). The CDR3 runs to 18 residues. Looked up from germline, CDR1 is SGHDT and CDR2 is YYEEEE. The CDR3 protein is CASSDLGLRGVSYNEQFF. The CDR3 nucleotides read TGTGCCAGCTCCGACTTGGGCCTTCGCGGGGTTTCCTACAATGAGCAATTCTTC.

V gene TRBV7-3 combines with J gene TRBJ2-2; D is uncertain. The germline CDR1 and CDR2 sequences are SGHTA and FQGTGA. Trimming left V 2 bases short and J 5 bases short, with 6 bases between. The CDR3 has 13 amino acids. The CDR3 reads CASSLDRTGELFF. Written as DNA, the CDR3 is TGTGCCAGCAGCTTAGATCGGACCGGGGAGCTGTTTTTT.

The chain combines TRBV4-2 with TRBJ2-7; no clear D. Germline CDR1 LGHNA, CDR2 YNFKEQ. V lost 1 base and J 6 bases, leaving 7 bases between the germline ends. The CDR3 spans 12 residues. The chain's CDR3 is CASSQGRTEQYF. Written as DNA, the CDR3 is TGTGCCAGCAGCCAAGGAAGAACCGAGCAGTACTTC.

V usage is TRBV5-1 and J usage is TRBJ2-2; 10 bases are a match to TRBD2. CDR3 length equals 19 residues. From germline, CDR1 is SGHRS and CDR2 YFSETQ. After removal of 0 bases from V and 4 bases from J, the junction contained 12 bases not matched to a gene. DNA for the CDR3: TGCGCCAGCAGCTTGGTGCTCCTAGCGGGAGTTCGTCTCACCGGGGAGCTGTTTTTT. Protein sequence: CASSLVLLAGVRLTGELFF.

This chain joins TRBV5-1 and TRBJ1-1, with 7 nucleotides matching TRBD1. The V and J ends lost 5 bases and 1 base, in that order; junction bases with no gene match: 5. The germline V gene encodes CDR1 SGHRS and CDR2 YFSETQ. The CDR3 is made up of 14 amino acids. The CDR3, as DNA: TGCGCCAGCAGTCTCCGGGACAGGAACACTGAAGCTTTCTTT. Protein sequence: CASSLRDRNTEAFF.

The chain uses TRBV29-1 and TRBJ1-1; no clear D gene. This CDR3 has 11 amino acids. Looked up from germline, CDR1 is SQVTM and CDR2 is ANQGSEA. V shed 7 bases and J shed 1 base, with 7 bases lying between them. The CDR3 loop reads CSAEWNTEAFF. CDR3 DNA: TGCAGCGCGGAGTGGAACACTGAAGCTTTCTTT.

This rearrangement joins TRBV5-1 to TRBJ2-7, with 9 bases aligning to TRBD1. Germline trimming cut 1 base from V and 2 bases from J; bases unmatched to any gene: 7. The CDR3 runs 16 residues. Looked up from germline, CDR1 is SGHRS and CDR2 is YFSETQ. CDR3 nucleotide sequence: TGCGCCAGCAGCTTGCGGGCGACAGGGGGTGCCTACGAGCAGTACTTC. It encodes CASSLRATGGAYEQYF. Together with reference TRBV5-1 and TRBJ2-7, the CDR3 gives the full variable domain: KAGVTQTPRYLIKTRGQQVTLSCSPISGHRSVSWYQQTPGQGLQFLFEYFSETQRNKGNFPGRFSGRQFSNSRSEMNVSTLELGDSALYLCASSLRATGGAYEQYFGPGTRLTVT.

The CDR3 reads CASSLAGGPDPNYGYTF. CDR3 DNA: TGTGCCAGCAGCTTAGCAGGGGGCCCAGACCCTAACTATGGCTACACCTTC. The rearrangement uses TRBV7-9 and TRBJ1-2, with TRBD1 identical over 7 bases. The germline V gene encodes CDR1 SEHNR and CDR2 FQNEAQ (reference sequence). The CDR3 runs 17 residues. V was clipped by 0 bases and J by 0 bases; unmatched bases: 7.

This chain connects TRBV9 to TRBJ1-1; tentative D call: TRBD1 (5 bases). Germline CDR1 and CDR2: SGDLS and YYNGEE. V was clipped by 0 bases and J by 4 bases, with 10 bases between them. The CDR3 spans 14 residues. The chain's CDR3 is CASSVDGGSTEAFF. In DNA, the CDR3 is TGTGCCAGCAGCGTAGATGGGGGAAGCACTGAAGCTTTCTTT.

This chain links TRBV6-5 with TRBJ1-1, with a tentative D call TRBD1 (6 bases). The CDR3 extends over 15 amino acids. Germline CDR1 reads MNHEY; CDR2 reads SVGAGI. Trimming pared 2 bases from V and 4 bases from J, leaving 14 bases between. The CDR3 sequence: CASSYDEGGSTEAFF. In DNA form, the CDR3 reads TGTGCCAGCAGTTACGATGAAGGGGGGAGCACTGAAGCTTTCTTT.

In this sample, this clone turned up once. This sequence joins TRBV5-8 and TRBJ2-1; D perhaps matches TRBD1 (5 bases). Trimming pared 3 bases from V and 8 bases from J, leaving 21 bases between. This CDR3 spans 16 amino acids. Germline assignment: CDR1 SGHTS and CDR2 YDEGEE. CDR3 sequence: CASSYSRVREVDEQFF. The CDR3 bases are TGTGCCAGCAGCTACTCCAGGGTTCGAGAGGTGGATGAGCAGTTCTTC. The full variable domain, completed using reference TRBV5-8 and TRBJ2-1, is EAGVTQSPTHLIKTRGQQATLRCSPISGHTSVYWYQQALGLGLQFLLWYDEGEERNRGNFPPRFSGRQFPNYSSELNVNALELEDSALYLCASSYSRVREVDEQFFGPGTRLTVL.

V usage is TRBV5-6 and J usage is TRBJ2-2; the D gene is possibly TRBD2 (6 bases). Germline assignment: CDR1 SGHDT and CDR2 YYEEEE. Trimming cost V 0 bases and J 6 bases, with 9 bases left between them. CDR3 size: 14 residues. CDR3 nucleotides: TGTGCCAGCAGCTTGGGGAGGGTGTCCGGGGAGCTGTTTTTT. It codes for CASSLGRVSGELFF.

This chain joins TRBV2 and TRBJ2-2; weak D call: TRBD2 (6 bases). Germline lookup yields CDR1 SNHLY and CDR2 FYNNEI. The ends were cut back, 9 bases at V and 1 base at J, with 12 bases in the middle. This CDR3 has 14 amino acids. The CDR3 DNA reads as TGTGCCAGTGTATGGGGGGTGAACACCGGGGAGCTGTTTTTT. Amino acid sequence: CASVWGVNTGELFF.

This clone turned up a few times. This chain connects TRBV19 to TRBJ1-3; D is ambiguous. CDR1 and CDR2 from the germline V gene are LNHDA and SQIVND (reference sequence). The germline V and J ends were trimmed by 8 bases and 2 bases, with 1 base remaining between them. The CDR3 runs to 10 residues. The CDR3 DNA is TGTGCCAGTCCTGGAAACACCATATATTTT. It encodes CASPGNTIYF.

V usage is TRBV5-1 and J usage is TRBJ2-7; 9 bases are a match to TRBD2. The V gene end was trimmed by 2 bases and the J gene end by 2 bases; junction bases not matched to a gene: 2. There are 14 residues in the CDR3. The germline V gene has CDR1 SGHRS and CDR2 YFSETQ. The CDR3 DNA reads TGCGCCAGCAGCTTTGGCGGGAGGGCCTACGAGCAGTACTTC. Translated, it gives CASSFGGRAYEQYF.